Each of the 29 T cell receptor beta chains below was sequenced from the same sample in a study of blood T cell repertoires in COVID-19. Profiling relied on immunoSEQ multiplex PCR, and the TCRdb table lists in-frame clones only, not all of them. The table has about 200,000 clones, around 84% seen once. Sequencing was carried out using peripheral blood. The source is a human donor in a cohort sampled during active COVID-19.

The CDR3 sequence is CASSQGRRLAGGTYNEQFF. The CDR3 region has the DNA TGTGCCAGCAGCCAAGGGAGAAGACTAGCGGGAGGGACCTACAATGAGCAGTTCTTC. The chain combines TRBV4-2 with TRBJ2-1, with TRBD2 identical over 14 bases. Losses at the gene ends were 1 base for V and 2 bases for J; bases not matched to a gene: 7. CDR1 and CDR2 (germline): LGHNA, YNFKEQ. This CDR3 region has 19 residues.

This sequence joins TRBV14 and TRBJ1-1; TRBD1 is a possible D gene (5 bases). There are 13 residues in the CDR3. Germline assignment: CDR1 SGHDN and CDR2 FVKESK. The V gene lost 6 bases and the J gene lost 0 bases, with 8 bases spanning the gap. The CDR3 nucleotides read TGTGCCAGCAGGGGGCAAATGAACACTGAAGCTTTCTTT. Translation gives CASRGQMNTEAFF.

This chain joins TRBV28 and TRBJ1-5; TRBD1 is a possible D gene (6 bases). Trimming cost V 7 bases and J 6 bases, with 22 bases left between them. The CDR3 runs 16 residues. Germline CDR1 MDHEN, CDR2 SYDVKM. This CDR3 is CASISFLQGEGQPQHF. CDR3 nucleotides: TGTGCCAGCATATCGTTCCTACAGGGCGAGGGTCAGCCCCAGCATTTT.

V gene TRBV5-1 combines with J gene TRBJ2-5; D gene uncertain. Germline CDR1 SGHRS, CDR2 YFSETQ. The length of the CDR3 is 14 residues. Between the trimmed V and J ends, which lost 2 bases and 0 bases, there was a span of 8 bases. CDR3 in DNA: TGCGCCAGCAGCTTTCAGGTGAACCAAGAGACCCAGTACTTC. Protein product: CASSFQVNQETQYF.

The chain uses TRBV7-8 and TRBJ2-7; 7 bases map to TRBD2. The germline V gene has CDR1 SGHVS and CDR2 FQNEAQ. The CDR3 contains 14 residues. V lost 5 bases to trimming and J lost 2 bases; unmatched junction nucleotides: 6. CDR3 region: CASSRAGTTYEQYF. CDR3 nucleotide sequence: TGTGCCAGCAGCCGCGCAGGGACTACCTACGAGCAGTACTTC.

The chain joins TRBV5-1 to TRBJ2-3; maybe TRBD1 (5 bases). The germline V and J ends were trimmed by 2 bases and 5 bases, with 6 bases remaining between them. The germline CDR1 and CDR2 sequences are SGHRS and YFSETQ. This CDR3 comprises 12 residues. In nucleotides, the CDR3 is TGCGCCAGCAGCTTCAGGGAAGATACGCAGTATTTT. It yields the protein CASSFREDTQYF.

This chain links TRBV13 with TRBJ2-5; 8 bases align to TRBD2. The CDR3 contains 14 residues. The J segment lost 4 bases and the V segment lost 2 bases, leaving 3 bases of the junction unmatched. Germline loops: CDR1 PRHDT, CDR2 FYEKMQ (reference sequence). CDR3 bases: TGTGCCAGCAGCTTACGGCTAGCGGGAGAGACCCAGTACTTC. This translates into CASSLRLAGETQYF. Full variable domain (remainder filled in from reference TRBV13 and TRBJ2-5): AAGVIQSPRHLIKEKRETATLKCYPIPRHDTVYWYQQGPGQDPQFLISFYEKMQSDKGSIPDRFSAQQFSDYHSELNMSSLELGDSALYFCASSLRLAGETQYFGPGTRLLVL.

The chain carries TRBV5-4 and TRBJ2-7, with TRBD2 identical over 10 bases. The CDR3 loop spans 16 amino acids. The V gene's germline CDR1 is SGHNT and CDR2 YYREEE (reference sequence). V shed 3 bases, J shed 3 bases, and the junction held 9 bases outside the gene matches. CDR3 coding DNA: TGTGCCAGCAGCTCCAATCCGGGACTAGCGAGCTACGAGCAGTACTTC. Translation: CASSSNPGLASYEQYF.

This clone was observed a few times. The chain couples TRBV2 to TRBJ1-6; the D gene is possibly TRBD1 (6 bases). Germline-derived CDR1 and CDR2 are SNHLY and FYNNEI. CDR3 length equals 18 residues. Trimming stripped 0 bases from V and 6 bases from J, with 18 bases between. CDR3 region: CASSEAGAGGLFNSPLHF. Written as DNA, the CDR3 is TGTGCCAGCAGTGAAGCGGGGGCAGGTGGTCTTTTTAATTCACCCCTCCACTTT.

This clone occurred many times. V gene TRBV10-1 combines with J gene TRBJ2-2; no definite D call. The CDR3 covers 12 residues. Germline CDR1 reads WNHNN; CDR2 reads SYGVQD (reference sequence). The V gene lost 3 bases and the J gene lost 7 bases, with 6 bases spanning the gap. The CDR3 loop is CASSDFIGELFF. The CDR3 DNA reads TGCGCCAGCAGTGATTTTATCGGGGAGCTGTTTTTT.

This clone has ten or more counts. V is TRBV7-9 and J is TRBJ1-1; the match to TRBD1 covers 8 bases. The CDR3 runs to 13 residues. Trimming removed 2 bases from V and 4 bases from J; junction bases left unmatched: 0. Per germline, CDR1 SEHNR and CDR2 FQNEAQ (reference sequence). The CDR3 region is CASSLQGATEAFF. The CDR3 DNA reads TGTGCCAGCAGCTTACAGGGGGCCACTGAAGCTTTCTTT.

This chain connects TRBV7-9 to TRBJ1-1; 7 bases align to TRBD1. The CDR3 is 13 residues long. The germline gives CDR1 SEHNR, CDR2 FQNEAQ (reference sequence). The trim removed 5 bases at V and 7 bases at J, leaving 7 bases unmatched. The DNA for the CDR3 is TGTGCCAGCAGCGATACAGGGGCCGGTGAAGCTTTCTTT. It encodes CASSDTGAGEAFF.

The chain has TRBV5-1 and TRBJ1-4; D may be TRBD1 (5 bases). The V end was cut by 4 bases, the J end by 4 bases, with 17 bases between. The CDR3 is made up of 16 amino acids. Germline CDR1 SGHRS, CDR2 YFSETQ. Here the CDR3 reads CASSKTLQAINEKLFF. The CDR3 coding sequence is TGCGCCAGCAGCAAAACCCTACAGGCGATTAATGAAAAACTGTTTTTT. Combining the CDR3 with reference TRBV5-1 and TRBJ1-4 gives the whole variable domain KAGVTQTPRYLIKTRGQQVTLSCSPISGHRSVSWYQQTPGQGLQFLFEYFSETQRNKGNFPGRFSGRQFSNSRSEMNVSTLELGDSALYLCASSKTLQAINEKLFFGSGTQLSVL.

This rearrangement joins TRBV18 to TRBJ2-7; a possible D gene is TRBD1 (6 bases). Trimming took 6 bases from V and 0 from J, leaving 15 bases between them. The CDR3 is 15 residues long. CDR1 and CDR2 from the germline V gene are KGHSH and LQKENI. This chain's CDR3 is CASSLFGQSSYEQYF. CDR3 nucleotide sequence: TGTGCCAGCTCGCTCTTTGGACAGAGCTCCTACGAGCAGTACTTC.

The chain recombines TRBV27 with TRBJ2-1; 12 bases are a match to TRBD2. After removal of 3 bases from V and 9 bases from J, the junction contained 6 bases not matched to a gene. Looked up from germline, CDR1 is MNHEY and CDR2 is SMNVEV (reference sequence). The length of the CDR3 is 15 residues. CDR3 loop: CASSFGLAGLGEQFF. CDR3 bases: TGTGCCAGCAGTTTCGGACTAGCGGGACTGGGTGAGCAGTTCTTC.

V usage is TRBV29-1 and J usage is TRBJ1-1; D is ambiguous. The CDR3 runs 13 residues. Germline-derived CDR1 and CDR2 are SQVTM and ANQGSEA. V was trimmed by 7 bases and J by 1 base, leaving 13 bases between them. CDR3 sequence: CSGGQTGNTEAFF. Written as DNA, the CDR3 is TGCAGCGGCGGCCAGACTGGGAACACTGAAGCTTTCTTT.

V gene TRBV29-1 combines with J gene TRBJ2-1; TRBD2 agrees at 7 bases. CDR1 is SQVTM and CDR2 is ANQGSEA in the germline V gene. The V and J ends lost 6 bases and 4 bases, in that order; junction bases with no gene match: 9. This CDR3 comprises 14 residues. The CDR3 loop is CSVERASGYNEQFF. The CDR3 region has the DNA TGCAGCGTGGAACGCGCTAGCGGTTACAATGAGCAGTTCTTC.

The CDR3 DNA is TGTGCCAGCAGCTTAGCGGGACAGGACTACGAGCAGTACTTC. This gives the protein CASSLAGQDYEQYF. J is TRBJ2-7 and V is TRBV7-2; the match to TRBD1 covers 8 bases. The CDR3 contains 14 residues. Germline assignment: CDR1 SGHTA and CDR2 FQGNSA. Trimming cost V 0 bases and J 3 bases; bases outside gene matches: 1. Variable domain in full (rest from reference TRBV7-2 and TRBJ2-7): GAGVSQSPSNKVTEKGKDVELRCDPISGHTALYWYRQSLGQGLEFLIYFQGNSAPDKSGLPSDRFSAERTGGSVSTLTIQRTQQEDSAVYLCASSLAGQDYEQYFGPGTRLTVT.

V is TRBV19 and J is TRBJ2-1; possible D gene TRBD2, 6 bases. Germline-derived CDR1 and CDR2 are LNHDA and SQIVND (reference sequence). Trimming removed 5 bases at V and 2 bases at J, with 10 bases between. The CDR3 runs to 14 residues. CDR3 nucleotide sequence: TGTGCCAGTAGTGCGGGAAGGGCCTACAATGAGCAGTTCTTC. Its translation: CASSAGRAYNEQFF.

The chain carries TRBV4-1 and TRBJ1-6, with D possibly being TRBD1 (6 bases). Germline lookup yields CDR1 MGHRA and CDR2 YSYEKL. The V and J ends lost 0 bases and 1 base respectively, with 16 bases between them. This CDR3 has 19 residues. CDR3 amino acids: CASSQDSTRGSSYNSPLHF. The CDR3 DNA reads as TGCGCCAGCAGCCAAGATAGTACGAGGGGGTCGTCCTATAATTCACCCCTCCACTTT.

The genes are TRBV6-6 and TRBJ1-5; 7 nucleotides align to TRBD1. The CDR3 runs 15 residues. Germline V lookup: CDR1 MNHNY, CDR2 SVGAGI (reference sequence). With V trimmed by 2 bases and J by 3 bases, 4 bases remained unmatched. CDR3 in DNA: TGTGCCAGCAGTTACGGGACAGATCCCAATCAGCCCCAGCATTTT. It yields the protein CASSYGTDPNQPQHF.

This chain joins TRBV5-1 and TRBJ1-6; 8 bases agree with TRBD1. V lost 5 bases to trimming and J lost 8 bases; unmatched junction nucleotides: 9. The CDR3 consists of 15 residues. Germline V lookup: CDR1 SGHRS, CDR2 YFSETQ. The CDR3 sequence is CASSPDRGSDSPLHF. CDR3 sequence (DNA): TGCGCCAGCAGTCCCGACAGGGGTTCGGATTCACCCCTCCACTTT. Drawing the rest from reference TRBV5-1 and TRBJ1-6, the complete variable domain is KAGVTQTPRYLIKTRGQQVTLSCSPISGHRSVSWYQQTPGQGLQFLFEYFSETQRNKGNFPGRFSGRQFSNSRSEMNVSTLELGDSALYLCASSPDRGSDSPLHFGNGTRLTVT.

The CDR3: CASSVQGYSPLHF. CDR3 DNA: TGTGCCAGCAGTGTACAGGGATACTCACCCCTCCACTTT. The chain links TRBV2 to TRBJ1-6, with a tentative D call TRBD1 (6 bases). CDR3 size: 13 residues. The germline CDR1 and CDR2 sequences are SNHLY and FYNNEI. V was pared by 4 bases and J by 10 bases, with 11 bases between.

This clone was seen a single time. V usage is TRBV18 and J usage is TRBJ2-7; D unresolved. V lost 5 bases to trimming and J lost 11 bases, with 19 bases between them. Germline V gene sequence: CDR1 KGHSH, CDR2 LQKENI. The CDR3 extends over 13 amino acids. CDR3 sequence (DNA): TGTGCCAGCTCATTATATGAGTCCCCGGCGGAGTACTTC. Translating it yields CASSLYESPAEYF.

The chain recombines TRBV9 with TRBJ2-7; 9 nucleotides agree with TRBD2. CDR3 size: 15 residues. Germline trimming cut 0 bases from V and 1 base from J; bases unmatched to any gene: 2. The germline V gene encodes CDR1 SGDLS and CDR2 YYNGEE. The CDR3 here is CASSVGSGSSYEQYF. The CDR3 nucleotides read TGTGCCAGCAGCGTAGGTAGCGGGAGTTCCTACGAGCAGTACTTC.

Concerning this clone itself: Other DNA sequences from this sample encode an identical CDR3 as well. J is TRBJ2-7 and V is TRBV28; the D gene is possibly TRBD1 (6 bases). Germline assignment: CDR1 MDHEN and CDR2 SYDVKM. There are 12 residues in the CDR3. The V end was cut by 5 bases, the J end by 4 bases, with 9 bases between. The CDR3 bases are TGTGCCAGCAGTCCACAGGGTTACGAGCAGTACTTC. It specifies CASSPQGYEQYF.

J is TRBJ2-7 and V is TRBV5-6; D is undetermined. The CDR3 covers 15 residues. The V gene's germline CDR1 is SGHDT and CDR2 YYEEEE. The ends were cut back, 0 bases at V and 3 bases at J, with 13 bases in the middle. The DNA for the CDR3 is TGTGCCAGCAGCTTGGCCGGGTCCTTTCGCTACGAGCAGTACTTC. Translation gives CASSLAGSFRYEQYF.

The chain combines TRBV24-1 with TRBJ1-1, with D perhaps TRBD1 (6 bases). With 7 bases removed from V and 2 bases from J, the gap between germline ends came to 7 bases. This CDR3 comprises 12 residues. Germline CDR1 is KGHDR and CDR2 is SFDVKD. The DNA of the CDR3 is TGTGCCACCAGAGGGGGAAACACTGAAGCTTTCTTT. This gives the protein CATRGGNTEAFF.

This clone was found once. The chain uses TRBV19 and TRBJ2-1; 9 nucleotides agree with TRBD2. Trimming removed 6 bases from V and 9 bases from J; junction bases left unmatched: 15. CDR3 length equals 16 residues. Germline loops: CDR1 LNHDA, CDR2 SQIVND (reference sequence). CDR3 in amino acids: CASSVGTAGLAGEQFF. As DNA, the CDR3 is TGTGCCAGTAGCGTCGGGACCGCGGGACTAGCAGGTGAGCAGTTCTTC.